The clone carrying this TCR beta chain was seen a few times. These data come from a study of CD8+CD57+ T cells in acquired aplastic anemia. With V trimmed by 2 bases and J by 5 bases, 5 bases remained unmatched. Germline CDR1 and CDR2: DFQATT and SNEGSKA (reference sequence). The CDR3 has 15 amino acids. CD8+CD57+ cell expansion had been shown by flow cytometry in patients chosen for sequencing. Severe acquired aplastic anemia affected all patients. Patients had received no therapy at the time of blood sampling. The use of genomic DNA as template underpinned the TCR beta VDJ and CDR3 profiling. TCRdb used MiXCR to reprocess the reads, holding one entry per CDR3 protein. The sample lists a few hundred thousand distinct CDR3 sequences, approximately 33% occurring once.

The V and J genes are TRBV20-1 and TRBJ2-5; 13 bases line up with TRBD2. This receptor was taken from a human donor with aplastic anemia. Sample: sorted CD4+, CD8+, or CD8+CD57+ T cells (not recorded which) from PBMCs. The CDR3 is CSARSLTSGGETQYF. The CDR3 DNA reads TGCAGTGCTAGATCCTTGACTAGCGGGGGGGAGACCCAGTACTTC.